One sample yielded the 9 T cell receptor beta chains listed below, sequenced in a study of T-cell reconstitution after alpha-beta-depleted transplantation in children. Unique molecular identifiers were used to barcode this TCRbeta library. TCRdb re-derived calls from the PCR reads in MiXCR, one entry per CDR3 protein. This table holds about 470,000 distinct CDR3 sequences, roughly 44% found once. The sample in question was PBMCs, obtained before TCRalphabeta/CD19-depleted stem cell transplant. These receptors were obtained from a girl aged 2-15 years with aplastic anemia, due to receive a stem cell transplant.

This chain links TRBV6-2 or TRBV6-3 with TRBJ2-1; 9 nucleotides match TRBD2. V dropped 6 bases and J dropped 9; count of bases not matched to a gene: 9. Germline V gene lookup returns CDR1 MNHEY and CDR2 SVGEGT. The CDR3 is 14 residues long. This CDR3 is CASSPTGTSLEQFF. CDR3 sequence (DNA): TGTGCCAGCAGCCCCACCGGGACTAGCCTTGAGCAGTTCTTC.

The CDR3 bases are TGTGCCAGCAGCCTACAATGGGGCCATGAGCAGTTCTTC. As protein: CASSLQWGHEQFF. J is TRBJ2-1 and V is TRBV7-3; D possibly corresponds to TRBD1 (5 bases). This CDR3 spans 13 amino acids. Per germline, CDR1 SGHTA and CDR2 FQGTGA. The germline V and J ends were trimmed by 5 bases and 8 bases, with 13 bases remaining between them.

This clonotype was counted only a few times. The chain employs TRBV10-3 and TRBJ2-7, with 10 positions matching TRBD2. Germline V gives CDR1 ENHRY, CDR2 SYGVKD. The V gene end was trimmed by 5 bases and the J gene end by 6 bases; junction bases not matched to a gene: 4. The CDR3 is made up of 13 amino acids. CDR3 nucleotides: TGTGCCATCAGTACTAGCGGGGTCTCCGAGCAGTACTTC. Residues: CAISTSGVSEQYF.

This clonotype was recorded a few times. V and J are TRBV5-1 and TRBJ2-3; 12 positions match TRBD2. CDR1 SGHRS and CDR2 YFSETQ come from the germline V gene. The length of the CDR3 is 16 residues. V was pared by 4 bases and J by 2 bases, with 5 bases of the junction left unmatched. The CDR3 is CASSTGTSGYTDTQYF. The CDR3 DNA reads as TGCGCCAGCAGCACCGGGACTAGCGGGTACACAGATACGCAGTATTTT.

The CDR3 DNA sequence: TGTGCCAGCAGCGGGGCTCGGGGAGCCAAAAACATTCAGTACTTC. As protein: CASSGARGAKNIQYF. J is TRBJ2-4 and V is TRBV9; possible D gene TRBD2, 5 bases. This CDR3 spans 15 amino acids. Deletions cut 3 bases from V and 0 bases from J, with 10 bases between. The germline CDR1 and CDR2 sequences are SGDLS and YYNGEE.

On this clonotype: Being one base from a much bigger clone, this may be a read error. The chain has TRBV28 and TRBJ2-1, with D uncertain. There are 12 residues in the CDR3. Germline lookup yields CDR1 MDHEN and CDR2 SYDVKM. V dropped 3 bases and J dropped 6 bases, with 6 bases sitting between them. The CDR3 here is CASSFRVNEQFF. The CDR3 coding sequence is TGTGCCAGCAGTTTTCGGGTCAATGAGCAGTTCTTC.

This clonotype was observed a single time. This sequence joins TRBV5-1 and TRBJ2-7, with 8 bases that match TRBD1. Trimming at V came to 2 bases and at J to 3 bases, leaving 1 base not matched to a gene. The length of the CDR3 is 13 residues. Germline V gene lookup returns CDR1 SGHRS and CDR2 YFSETQ. The chain's CDR3 is CASSFRGHYEQYF. The DNA of the CDR3 is TGCGCCAGCAGCTTCAGGGGGCACTACGAGCAGTACTTC.

The CDR3 loop reads CASSPGVEQFF. Here the CDR3 DNA reads TGTGCCAGCAGCCCGGGAGTTGAGCAGTTCTTC. This chain joins TRBV14 and TRBJ2-1; TRBD2 is a possible D gene (6 bases). Germline V lookup: CDR1 SGHDN, CDR2 FVKESK. With 4 bases removed from V and 9 bases from J, the gap between germline ends came to 7 bases. The CDR3 consists of 11 residues.

The chain carries TRBV3-1 and TRBJ2-3; 13 bases fit TRBD2. Germline values: CDR1 LGHDT, CDR2 YNNKEL (reference sequence). This CDR3 spans 18 amino acids. V dropped 2 bases and J dropped 1; count of bases not matched to a gene: 6. This chain's CDR3 is CASSQQVTSGRCTDTQYF. The CDR3 DNA reads TGTGCCAGCAGCCAACAAGTGACTAGCGGGAGGTGCACAGATACGCAGTATTTT.